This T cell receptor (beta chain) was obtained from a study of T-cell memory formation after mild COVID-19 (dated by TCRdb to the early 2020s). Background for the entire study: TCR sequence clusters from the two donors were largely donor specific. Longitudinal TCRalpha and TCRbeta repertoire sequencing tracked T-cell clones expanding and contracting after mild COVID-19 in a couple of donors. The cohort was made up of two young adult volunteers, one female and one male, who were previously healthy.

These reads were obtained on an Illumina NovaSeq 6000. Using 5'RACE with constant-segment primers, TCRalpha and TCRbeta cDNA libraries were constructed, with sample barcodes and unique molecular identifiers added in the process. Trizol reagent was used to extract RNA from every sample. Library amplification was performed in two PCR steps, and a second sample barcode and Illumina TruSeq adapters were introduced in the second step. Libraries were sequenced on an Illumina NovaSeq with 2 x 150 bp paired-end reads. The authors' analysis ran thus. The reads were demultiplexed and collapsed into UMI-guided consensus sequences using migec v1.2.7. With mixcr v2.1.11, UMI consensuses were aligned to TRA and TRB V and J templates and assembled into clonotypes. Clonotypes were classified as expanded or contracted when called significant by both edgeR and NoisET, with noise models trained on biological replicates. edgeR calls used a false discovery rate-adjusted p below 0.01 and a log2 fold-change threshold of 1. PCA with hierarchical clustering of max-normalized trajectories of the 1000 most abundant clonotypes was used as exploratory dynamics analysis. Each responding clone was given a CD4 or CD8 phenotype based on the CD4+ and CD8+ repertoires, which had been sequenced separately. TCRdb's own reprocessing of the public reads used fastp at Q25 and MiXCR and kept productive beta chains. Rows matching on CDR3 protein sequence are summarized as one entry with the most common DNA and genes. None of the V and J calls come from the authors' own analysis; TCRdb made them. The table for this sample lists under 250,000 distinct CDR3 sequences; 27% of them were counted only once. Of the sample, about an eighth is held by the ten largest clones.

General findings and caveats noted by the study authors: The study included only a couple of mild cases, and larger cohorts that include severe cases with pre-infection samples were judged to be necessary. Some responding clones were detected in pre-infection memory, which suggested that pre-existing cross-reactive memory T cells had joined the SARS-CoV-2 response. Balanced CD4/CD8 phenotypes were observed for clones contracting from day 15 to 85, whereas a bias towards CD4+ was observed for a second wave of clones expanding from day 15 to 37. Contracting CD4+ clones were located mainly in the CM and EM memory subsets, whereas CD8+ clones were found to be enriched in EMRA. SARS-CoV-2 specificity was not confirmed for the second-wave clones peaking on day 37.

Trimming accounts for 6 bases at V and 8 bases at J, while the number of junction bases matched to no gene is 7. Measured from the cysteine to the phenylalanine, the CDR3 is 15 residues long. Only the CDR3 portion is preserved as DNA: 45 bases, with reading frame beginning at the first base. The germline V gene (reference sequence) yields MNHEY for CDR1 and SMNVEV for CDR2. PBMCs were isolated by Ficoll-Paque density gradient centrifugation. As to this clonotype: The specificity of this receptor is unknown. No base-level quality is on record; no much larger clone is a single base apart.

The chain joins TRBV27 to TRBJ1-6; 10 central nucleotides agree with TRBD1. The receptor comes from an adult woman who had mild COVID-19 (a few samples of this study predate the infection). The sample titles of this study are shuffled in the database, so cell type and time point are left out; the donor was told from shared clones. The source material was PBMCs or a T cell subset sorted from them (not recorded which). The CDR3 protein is CASRTMGTGDSPLHF. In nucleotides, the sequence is TGTGCCAGCAGAACAATGGGGACAGGGGATTCACCCCTCCACTTT.